This TCR beta chain comes out of a study of T cell repertoires in ileal Crohn's disease (dated by TCRdb to between 2018 and 2020). In the study overall: The median duration of disease was approximately 7.9 years, and at the time of surgery about a third of patients were active smokers. A total of about 170 mucosal samples from approximately 60 patients were sequenced, collected from several sites on the surgical specimen and at postoperative endoscopy. Endoscopic postoperative recurrence was defined as a Rutgeerts score above i0. Running in parallel with the study was a multicentre cohort set up to find predictors of early endoscopic recurrence following ileocolonic resection. About half of the patients received postoperative therapy: fewer than 12 received thiopurines and 15 to 20 received anti-TNF agents. All patients had surgery for a complication: stricturing disease in roughly 60% and penetrating disease in around 40%. TCR repertoire analysis was performed in around 61 Crohn's disease patients drawn from a prospective multicentre cohort.

Adults with ileal or ileocolonic Crohn's disease for whom ileocolonic resection was indicated were considered eligible. Whole ileal mucosal biopsies were kept frozen at -80 degrees C prior to DNA extraction. A TRizol-based method was used to extract genomic DNA from the frozen whole biopsies, and the DNA was quantified with a NanoDrop 2000 spectrophotometer. For commercial TCRB immunosequencing, roughly 0.5 micrograms of biopsy DNA were submitted for each sample. CDR3 regions were amplified from genomic DNA by Adaptive Biotechnology using a two-step, amplification bias-controlled multiplex PCR. In the first PCR, primers covered every V and J gene segment, and in the second PCR, barcodes and Illumina adapters were added. CDR3 libraries were sequenced on an Illumina instrument. Concerning the study's data processing: Vendor-provided pipelines were combined with custom analysis of raw data in R/Bioconductor under R version 3.3.0. Clonality, ranging from 0 to 1, was calculated as the inverse of the normalised Shannon entropy of all productive clones. High-frequency clones were defined as the share of the repertoire occupied by the top 100 clones, with only clones passing a 95% confidence test being retained. Overlap between samples was measured with the Morisita-Horn index, while repertoire diversity was measured with the Simpson index. The clones in this table, taken by TCRdb from immuneACCESS, are in-frame only. Not every clone is retained; where verified, under half of the shortfall comes from an unresolved V gene, and the cause of the rest is unknown. V, J and clone size are taken as reported in that table, and D and trimming were inferred from the DNA itself. This sample holds roughly 29,000 clones; about four fifths were observed only once. 15% to 20% of the sample goes to the ten largest clones.

On this clone itself: What antigen it recognizes has not been identified. No base qualities exist here, and no much larger clone lies one base off it.

The CDR3 has 15 amino acids, counting the end cysteine and phenylalanine. The DNA shown is the 45-base CDR3, in frame from base 1. From a lookup of the germline V gene, CDR1 and CDR2 are KGHSH and LQKENI. V and J are truncated by 3 bases and 1 base respectively, leaving an intervening sequence of 7 bases. Overall study results and their limits: Endoscopic recurrence was linked to a higher percentage of high-frequency clones at surgery, and recurrence occurred in every patient whose clonality exceeded 26.8% (18/57). Mucosal CD4 and CD8 T cells were sorted and sequenced only in a subgroup of patients, the size of which was not stated. Compared with CD4 T cells, sorted CD8 T cells held more high-frequency clones, which suggests that the mucosal expansions were mostly CD8. Patients who were active smokers at surgery had a significantly higher proportion of clonal expansions than non-smokers (approximately 26% vs 17%, p=0.02).

This receptor was identified in an adult with Crohn's disease. The rearranged chain carries TRBV18 and TRBJ2-6; the D gene cannot be named for sure. Sequencing was carried out using ileal tissue. The CDR3 region reads CASSPSPSGANVLTF. The bases read TGTGCCAGCTCACCCTCCCCTTCTGGGGCCAACGTCCTGACTTTC.